This entry features one TCR beta chain sequence. The germline V gene has CDR1 LNHDA and CDR2 SQIVND (reference sequence). The germline V and J ends were trimmed by 1 base and 1 base, with 4 bases remaining between them. The CDR3 loop spans 13 amino acids. Measured with immunoSEQ multiplex PCR; TCRdb has only the in-frame clones, and not every one. The sample yields about 79,000 clones, 90% seen once. The record originates from a study of OX40 agonist ivuxolimab in advanced cancers. The source material was CD4+ or CD8+ T cells sorted from blood, sampled in a trial of the OX40 agonist ivuxolimab. The gene calls are TRBV19 and TRBJ1-2; no clear D gene. The sequence was collected from an adult with an advanced solid tumor such as melanoma, head and neck, liver or kidney cancer. In DNA form, the CDR3 reads TGTGCCAGTAGTATAGCAAATAACTATGGCTACACCTTC. It specifies CASSIANNYGYTF.